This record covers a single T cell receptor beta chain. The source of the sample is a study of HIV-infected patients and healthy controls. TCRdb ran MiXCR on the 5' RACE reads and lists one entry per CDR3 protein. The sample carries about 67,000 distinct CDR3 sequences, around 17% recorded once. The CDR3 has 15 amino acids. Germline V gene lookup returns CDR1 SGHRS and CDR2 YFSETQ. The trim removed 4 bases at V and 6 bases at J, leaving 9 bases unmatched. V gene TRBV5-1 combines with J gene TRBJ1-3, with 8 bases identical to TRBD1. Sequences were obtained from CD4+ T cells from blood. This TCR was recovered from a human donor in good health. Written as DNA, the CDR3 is TGCGCCAGCAGCCGATCCGCGGACAGGGCAAACACCATATATTTT. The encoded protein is CASSRSADRANTIYF.